The rows below give T cell receptor beta chains drawn from one sample of a study of early T cells in non-severe SARS-CoV-2 infection. Each CDR3 protein gets one entry after TCRdb re-called the 5' RACE reads with MiXCR. The repertoire holds tens of thousands of distinct CDR3 sequences, with approximately 10% as singletons. Specimen: whole blood, collected at baseline. These receptors were taken from an adult who was a healthcare worker with PCR-confirmed SARS-CoV-2 infection or an uninfected control (not recorded which). Both conserved end residues are trimmed from each CDR3. The order of the fields is V gene, clone size, CDR3 protein. Clone size appears in some rows only: once, few, many, or a class for an expanded clone.

TRBV6-5,few,ASSRFQSGTGNTIY
TRBV2,many,ASSEPLATETQY
TRBV6-2/TRBV6-3,NA,ASTTLPLPEQY
TRBV7-7,NA,ASSASGAGNTIY
TRBV20-1,NA,SARAYPGQGFGGYT
TRBV28,few,AISTRAEAF
TRBV12-3/TRBV12-4,many,ASSRTGVSTEAF
TRBV12-3/TRBV12-4,many,ASRDGQGSGQPQH
TRBV11-2,many,ASSAGLAGATDTQY
TRBV7-9,many,ASSPSGQETQY
TRBV6-1,few,ASSRDRGNSPLH
TRBV12-3/TRBV12-4,many,ASSSSGLRTDTQY
TRBV10-2,few,ASSVWGTGNNEQF
TRBV10-2,NA,ASLGPGAVEAF
TRBV5-5,NA,ASSRGTSGSFTQY
TRBV7-9,NA,ASSSLPSTDTQY
TRBV6-5,few,ASSYYGEGRENEQF
TRBV7-9,few,ASSTSREYSGAYEQY
TRBV7-2,few,ASSLDSSGNTGELF
TRBV6-6,many,ASSYSSGGYT
TRBV6-6,many,AGRDRGNQPQH
TRBV6-5,many,ASSRGSPRDEQF
TRBV6-1,many,ASTPSPNEKLF
TRBV27,few,ATRDRAYEQY
TRBV5-1,few,ASSLAPSGTSTDTQY
TRBV12-5,many,ASQPGTHSTNTEAF
TRBV6-1,NA,ASLTSGYEQY
TRBV7-6,few,ASSLEGSGTYEQY
TRBV12-3/TRBV12-4,NA,ASSLGQGRLYEQF
TRBV7-9,few,ASRGGSHTGELF
TRBV5-5,NA,ASPGGASNGYT
TRBV29-1,NA,SVFEWPNEQF
TRBV27,few,ASISRTAPSEQF
TRBV19,few,ASNWGRDTEAF
TRBV11-2,NA,ASNPGYEQY
TRBV6-1,NA,ASSDRGPYEQY
TRBV2,NA,ASSVMGNTGELF
TRBV18,few,ASSPNSVSYEQY
TRBV19,few,ASSEESEGPDTQY
TRBV12-3/TRBV12-4,many,ASRPTGLNTEAF
TRBV29-1,NA,SVEDSSRGSYGYT
TRBV10-3,few,AIKGSNNEQF
TRBV6-5,few,ASRSGRLINEQY
TRBV2,few,ARSGTKNSGANVLT
TRBV7-9,NA,ASSPEMGNQPQH
TRBV28,few,ASSILGQGAGGYT
TRBV6-2/TRBV6-3,NA,ASRSPSTNEKLF
TRBV11-1,NA,ASSLRRSGELF
TRBV19,many,ASSSLVGQGPTGDYEQY
TRBV11-2,few,ASSLDQETDTQY
TRBV7-9,NA,ASSLAPGGSGHGANVLT
TRBV6-6,NA,ASFPGQGYEQY
TRBV11-2,NA,ASSFPIPRGENSGANVLT
TRBV12-3/TRBV12-4,few,ASSLTDREETQY
TRBV4-1,few,ASSHYDTAYEQY
TRBV11-2,few,ASSGVETQY
TRBV3-1,NA,ASSQRLSNTGELF
TRBV7-9,many,ASSSVTSGRINEQF